This entry lists 7 T cell receptor beta chains sequenced from one sample in a study of T-cell memory formation after mild COVID-19. TCRdb re-called the 5' RACE reads through MiXCR, storing one row per CDR3 protein. The table records under 450,000 distinct CDR3 sequences, 23% of them present only once. Sequencing was performed on PBMCs or a T cell subset sorted from them (not recorded which). Receptors originate from an adult woman who had mild COVID-19 (a few samples of this study predate the infection). Cell type and time point are not known.

The chain couples TRBV5-1 to TRBJ2-1; TRBD2 aligns across 10 bases. CDR1 is SGHRS, CDR2 YFSETQ, per germline. This CDR3 has 17 residues. Unmatched junction bases numbered 9, after V lost 0 bases and J lost 6 bases. The CDR3: CASSLASAGGPGNEQFF. CDR3 sequence (DNA): TGCGCCAGCAGCTTGGCCTCAGCGGGGGGGCCGGGCAATGAGCAGTTCTTC.

At least ten counts were recorded for this clonotype. The chain carries TRBV20-1 and TRBJ2-6; tentatively, D is TRBD1 (6 bases). The CDR3 consists of 17 residues. Trimming shortened V by 3 bases and J by 0 bases, and 15 bases separated the two germline ends. Germline-derived CDR1 and CDR2 are DFQATT and SNEGSKA (reference sequence). The CDR3 region is CSASPGHSSSGANVLTF. The DNA for the CDR3 is TGCAGTGCTAGCCCGGGACACTCATCCTCTGGGGCCAACGTCCTGACTTTC.

V and J are TRBV25-1 and TRBJ2-1; tentatively, D is TRBD2 (6 bases). Germline lookup yields CDR1 MGHDK and CDR2 SYGVNS. This CDR3 is built from 16 residues. Trimming took 3 bases from V and 4 from J, leaving 16 bases between them. CDR3 in amino acids: CASSETRDWGYNEQFF. In nucleotides, the CDR3 is TGTGCCAGCAGTGAGACCCGGGACTGGGGATACAATGAGCAGTTCTTC.

This clonotype showed up just a few times. The chain couples TRBV5-1 to TRBJ2-6; 8 positions agree with TRBD1. The CDR3 is made up of 17 amino acids. After removal of 5 bases from V and 1 base from J, the junction contained 8 bases not matched to a gene. Germline loops: CDR1 SGHRS, CDR2 YFSETQ. The CDR3 DNA is TGCGCCAGCAGTATCAGGACAGGGTCATCTGGGGCCAACGTCCTGACTTTC. Its protein is CASSIRTGSSGANVLTF.

This chain uses TRBV6-2 or TRBV6-3 with TRBJ2-2, with TRBD1 as a possible D gene (6 bases). Germline V CDR1 and CDR2: MNHEY, SVGEGT. V was cut by 8 bases and J by 0 bases, with 10 bases left in between. CDR3 size: 14 residues. This CDR3 is CASQGIANTGELFF. The CDR3 bases are TGTGCCAGCCAGGGGATCGCGAACACCGGGGAGCTGTTTTTT.

This chain connects TRBV12-3 or TRBV12-4 to TRBJ1-1, with 10 bases aligning to TRBD1. The CDR3 is made up of 14 amino acids. The junction had 4 bases not matched to a gene; V was cut back by 2 bases and J by 7 bases. The CDR3 region has the DNA TGTGCCAGCAGTTTAAGCGGGACAGGGGTTGAAGCTTTCTTT. This encodes CASSLSGTGVEAFF.

The chain uses TRBV30 and TRBJ1-1; D unresolved. The germline V gene encodes CDR1 GTSNPN and CDR2 SVGIG (reference sequence). The CDR3 runs to 12 residues. Trimming removed 3 bases at V and 11 bases at J, with 16 bases between. The CDR3 here is CAWRSIQVRAFF. Written as DNA, the CDR3 is TGTGCCTGGAGGAGCATTCAAGTAAGGGCTTTCTTT.